These T cell receptor beta chains were read from a single sample in a study of cytomegalovirus exposure and HLA in healthy donors. Profiling relied on immunoSEQ multiplex PCR, and the TCRdb table lists in-frame clones only, not all of them. This sample carries some 220,000 clones, around 80% of them seen once, and the ten largest clones take approximately 0.5%. Source material: PBMCs. These TCRs come from a woman between 40 and 55 years old in good health and CMV-seronegative. Both conserved end residues are part of each CDR3. A D gene is named only where the DNA matches it firmly. The size entry is marked missing in some rows and otherwise reads once, few, many or a size class.

abundance: -
d_gene: TRBD1
v_gene: TRBV6-1
j_gene: TRBJ1-2
CDR3nt: TGTGCCAGCAGTGGGGACAGCAGAGGCTACACCTTC
CDR3aa: CASSGDSRGYTF

abundance: -
d_gene: TRBD1
v_gene: TRBV6-1
j_gene: TRBJ2-1
CDR3nt: TGTGCCAGCAGTGGTAACAGGGGGGCGTACAATGAGCAGTTCTTC
CDR3aa: CASSGNRGAYNEQFF

abundance: -
d_gene: TRBD1
v_gene: TRBV18
j_gene: TRBJ1-1
CDR3nt: TGTGCCAGCTCGTTGACAGGGGACAACACTGAAGCTTTCTTT
CDR3aa: CASSLTGDNTEAFF

abundance: -
d_gene: -
v_gene: TRBV18
j_gene: TRBJ1-2
CDR3nt: TGTGCCAGCTCAAAGGGGGTGGCCTATGGCTACACCTTC
CDR3aa: CASSKGVAYGYTF

abundance: -
d_gene: TRBD1
v_gene: TRBV19
j_gene: TRBJ2-2
CDR3nt: TGTGCCAGCGACAGGGTGGCCGGGGAGCTGTTTTTT
CDR3aa: CASDRVAGELFF

abundance: -
d_gene: -
v_gene: TRBV5-1
j_gene: TRBJ2-1
CDR3nt: TGCGCCAGCAGCCCCCGGCCCCAACCATCGGAGGTTGGCAATGAGCAGTTCTTC
CDR3aa: CASSPRPQPSEVGNEQFF

abundance: few
d_gene: -
v_gene: TRBV4-3
j_gene: TRBJ1-5
CDR3nt: TGCGCCAGCAGCCAAGAAAGCCGGGTACCGCCCCAGCATTTT
CDR3aa: CASSQESRVPPQHF

abundance: -
d_gene: TRBD1
v_gene: TRBV2
j_gene: TRBJ2-7
CDR3nt: TGTGCCAGCAGGGACAGGGGAAGCTCCTACGAGCAGTACTTC
CDR3aa: CASRDRGSSYEQYF

abundance: -
d_gene: TRBD1
v_gene: TRBV19
j_gene: TRBJ1-2
CDR3nt: TGTGCCAGTAGTACCCGCCGGGACAGACCTTATGGCTACACCTTC
CDR3aa: CASSTRRDRPYGYTF

abundance: -
d_gene: TRBD1
v_gene: TRBV13
j_gene: TRBJ1-6
CDR3nt: TGTGCCAGCAGCCCGGGACAGAATTCACCCCTCCACTTT
CDR3aa: CASSPGQNSPLHF

abundance: few
d_gene: -
v_gene: TRBV4-3
j_gene: TRBJ1-1
CDR3nt: TGCGCCAGCAGCCAAGATTTCCTTTCTGAAGCTTTCTTT
CDR3aa: CASSQDFLSEAFF

abundance: -
d_gene: -
v_gene: TRBV2
j_gene: TRBJ2-7
CDR3nt: TGTGCCAGCAGTGAAGCGCTAAGGGGCCGCGAGCAGTACTTC
CDR3aa: CASSEALRGREQYF

abundance: -
d_gene: TRBD1
v_gene: TRBV2
j_gene: TRBJ1-6
CDR3nt: TGTGCCAGCAGTGGGACAGGGAATTCACCCCTCCACTTT
CDR3aa: CASSGTGNSPLHF

abundance: -
d_gene: -
v_gene: TRBV18
j_gene: TRBJ1-2
CDR3nt: TGTGCCAGCTCGGACCGGACGGGAAACTATGGCTACACCTTC
CDR3aa: CASSDRTGNYGYTF

abundance: -
d_gene: TRBD1
v_gene: TRBV30
j_gene: TRBJ1-5
CDR3nt: TGTGCCTGGAGTAGAGGGACAGAGGCCCCGGCCCAGCATTTT
CDR3aa: CAWSRGTEAPAQHF

abundance: -
d_gene: TRBD1
v_gene: TRBV15
j_gene: TRBJ1-1
CDR3nt: TGTGCCACCAGCAGAGATGGGACAGGGGCGGGGTACACTGAAGCTTTCTTT
CDR3aa: CATSRDGTGAGYTEAFF

abundance: -
d_gene: TRBD2
v_gene: TRBV28
j_gene: TRBJ2-3
CDR3nt: TGTCGAGTGGGGGGGTCAGATACGCAGTATTTT
CDR3aa: CRVGGSDTQYF

abundance: -
d_gene: -
v_gene: TRBV7-8
j_gene: TRBJ1-4
CDR3nt: TGTGCCAGCGCTCCTGGGAGAAGCGGTGAAAAACTGTTTTTT
CDR3aa: CASAPGRSGEKLFF

abundance: -
d_gene: -
v_gene: TRBV25-1
j_gene: TRBJ1-2
CDR3nt: TGTGCCAGCAGTGATCCTCTCACAGGTGGCTACACCTTC
CDR3aa: CASSDPLTGGYTF

abundance: -
d_gene: TRBD2
v_gene: TRBV7-9
j_gene: TRBJ2-7
CDR3nt: TGTGCCAGCAGCCGCCCAGGGACTAGCGCCTTATACGAGCAGTACTTC
CDR3aa: CASSRPGTSALYEQYF

abundance: once
d_gene: -
v_gene: TRBV5-1
j_gene: TRBJ2-3
CDR3nt: TGCGCCAGCAGCTTGCAACCGGGGTACAGCACAGATACGCAGTATTTT
CDR3aa: CASSLQPGYSTDTQYF

abundance: -
d_gene: TRBD1
v_gene: TRBV4-1
j_gene: TRBJ1-2
CDR3nt: TGCGCCAGCAGCCAAGGTCCCGGGACAGGGGCCCAAACCTATGGCTACACCTTC
CDR3aa: CASSQGPGTGAQTYGYTF

abundance: -
d_gene: -
v_gene: TRBV11-2
j_gene: TRBJ2-5
CDR3nt: TGTGCCAGCAGCAACGAGGCAGTCAAAGAGACCCAGTACTTC
CDR3aa: CASSNEAVKETQYF

abundance: few
d_gene: TRBD1
v_gene: TRBV2
j_gene: TRBJ1-1
CDR3nt: TGTGCCAGCAAGGTCAGGGGGCACACTGAAGCTTTCTTT
CDR3aa: CASKVRGHTEAFF

abundance: -
d_gene: -
v_gene: TRBV19
j_gene: TRBJ2-1
CDR3nt: TGTGCCAGTAAACTGCGGAGGGGCAATGAGCAGTTCTTC
CDR3aa: CASKLRRGNEQFF

abundance: -
d_gene: TRBD1
v_gene: TRBV10-1
j_gene: TRBJ1-5
CDR3nt: TGCGCCAGCAGTGCCGGGACAGAGAATCAGCCCCAGCATTTT
CDR3aa: CASSAGTENQPQHF

abundance: few
d_gene: TRBD1
v_gene: TRBV6-5
j_gene: TRBJ1-6
CDR3nt: TGTGCCAGCAGTTATGGGACAGGATCTCGTAATTCACCCCTCCACTTT
CDR3aa: CASSYGTGSRNSPLHF

abundance: -
d_gene: TRBD1
v_gene: TRBV7-9
j_gene: TRBJ1-1
CDR3nt: TGTGCCAGCAGCTTAAAGGGACAGGGGGCCAGTGAAGCTTTCTTT
CDR3aa: CASSLKGQGASEAFF

abundance: -
d_gene: -
v_gene: TRBV2
j_gene: TRBJ1-6
CDR3nt: TGTGCCAGCAGTGAAGCTCAGGTGTGGGATTCACCCCTCCACTTT
CDR3aa: CASSEAQVWDSPLHF

abundance: -
d_gene: -
v_gene: TRBV2
j_gene: TRBJ2-1
CDR3nt: TGTGCCAGCACCCTGGACTCCTTCAGTGAGCAGTTCTTC
CDR3aa: CASTLDSFSEQFF

abundance: -
d_gene: -
v_gene: TRBV2
j_gene: TRBJ2-1
CDR3nt: TGTGCCAGCAGAGGGAGTAGCTCCTACAATGAGCAGTTCTTC
CDR3aa: CASRGSSSYNEQFF

abundance: -
d_gene: TRBD1
v_gene: TRBV18
j_gene: TRBJ1-1
CDR3nt: TGTGCCAGCTCACATGGGAAGGGGGCCACTGAAGCTTTCTTT
CDR3aa: CASSHGKGATEAFF

abundance: -
d_gene: -
v_gene: TRBV5-1
j_gene: TRBJ1-1
CDR3nt: TGCGCCAGCAGCTTGGCAGGTCAGTACACTGAAGCTTTCTTT
CDR3aa: CASSLAGQYTEAFF

abundance: -
d_gene: TRBD1
v_gene: TRBV30
j_gene: TRBJ2-3
CDR3nt: TGTGCCTGGGGGACAGGGGGGAGTGCAGATACGCAGTATTTT
CDR3aa: CAWGTGGSADTQYF

abundance: -
d_gene: -
v_gene: TRBV10-3
j_gene: TRBJ1-1
CDR3nt: TGTGGTACCCGCAGGGCCGAGAACACTGAAGCTTTCTTT
CDR3aa: CGTRRAENTEAFF

abundance: -
d_gene: TRBD1
v_gene: TRBV7-9
j_gene: TRBJ1-1
CDR3nt: TGTGCCAGCAGCCGCTCGACAGGGGACACTGAAGCTTTCTTT
CDR3aa: CASSRSTGDTEAFF

abundance: few
d_gene: -
v_gene: TRBV7-2
j_gene: TRBJ1-1
CDR3nt: TGTGCCAGCAGCGCCGCGTCCGTGAACACTGAAGCTTTCTTT
CDR3aa: CASSAASVNTEAFF

abundance: -
d_gene: TRBD1
v_gene: TRBV18
j_gene: TRBJ2-5
CDR3nt: TGTGCCAGCTCCCCAAAGGCCCAGGGGGCGGGTCAGGAGACCCAGTACTTC
CDR3aa: CASSPKAQGAGQETQYF

abundance: -
d_gene: TRBD1
v_gene: TRBV19
j_gene: TRBJ1-5
CDR3nt: TGTGCCAGTAGTCCAAGACAGGGCGGCAATCAGCCCCAGCATTTT
CDR3aa: CASSPRQGGNQPQHF

abundance: -
d_gene: -
v_gene: TRBV18
j_gene: TRBJ2-1
CDR3nt: TGTGCCAGCTCACCGGTCCACAGTAGCTCCTACAATGAGCAGTTCTTC
CDR3aa: CASSPVHSSSYNEQFF

abundance: -
d_gene: TRBD1
v_gene: TRBV30
j_gene: TRBJ1-2
CDR3nt: TGTGCCTGGAGTGACGGACAGGGCGTGAGAGGTGGCTACACCTTC
CDR3aa: CAWSDGQGVRGGYTF

abundance: once
d_gene: TRBD2
v_gene: TRBV5-1
j_gene: TRBJ2-3
CDR3nt: TGCGCCAGCAGCTTGGGTTCTAGCGGGGGGGATACGCAGTATTTT
CDR3aa: CASSLGSSGGDTQYF

abundance: -
d_gene: TRBD1
v_gene: TRBV7-7
j_gene: TRBJ2-3
CDR3nt: TGTGCTAGCAGCGAATTCCGAGGGGGCAACACAGATACGCAGTATTTT
CDR3aa: CASSEFRGGNTDTQYF

abundance: -
d_gene: -
v_gene: TRBV25-1
j_gene: TRBJ1-4
CDR3nt: TGTGCCAGCAGTGAATATCGGGGGGGTGGGGAAAAACTGTTTTTT
CDR3aa: CASSEYRGGGEKLFF

abundance: -
d_gene: -
v_gene: TRBV4-1
j_gene: TRBJ2-1
CDR3nt: TGCGCCAGCAGCCGGAGTCAGAGCTCCTACAATGAGCAGTTCTTC
CDR3aa: CASSRSQSSYNEQFF

abundance: -
d_gene: -
v_gene: TRBV7-9
j_gene: TRBJ1-5
CDR3nt: TGTGCCAGCAGCTTAGAGGGAGGACAGCCCCAGCATTTT
CDR3aa: CASSLEGGQPQHF

abundance: few
d_gene: -
v_gene: TRBV4-2
j_gene: TRBJ1-5
CDR3nt: TGTGCCAGCAGCCAAGACCCTAAGCAGCCCCAGCATTTT
CDR3aa: CASSQDPKQPQHF

abundance: -
d_gene: TRBD2
v_gene: TRBV15
j_gene: TRBJ2-3
CDR3nt: TGTGCCACCAGCAGAGACGGGGCGGGAGCGCCCACAGATACGCAGTATTTT
CDR3aa: CATSRDGAGAPTDTQYF

abundance: -
d_gene: -
v_gene: TRBV19
j_gene: TRBJ1-5
CDR3nt: TGTGCCAGTAGTATCCATGCCAGGGTGAGTGACAATCAGCCCCAGCATTTT
CDR3aa: CASSIHARVSDNQPQHF

abundance: -
d_gene: -
v_gene: TRBV25-1
j_gene: TRBJ2-2
CDR3nt: TGTGCCAGCAGTGAATTAGGCGGCGGGGAGCTGTTTTTT
CDR3aa: CASSELGGGELFF

abundance: -
d_gene: TRBD2
v_gene: TRBV7-7
j_gene: TRBJ2-5
CDR3nt: TGTGCTAGCAGCCGAGGGACTATGGAGACCCAGTACTTC
CDR3aa: CASSRGTMETQYF

abundance: -
d_gene: -
v_gene: TRBV5-6
j_gene: TRBJ1-6
CDR3nt: TGTGCCAGCAGACCTTATAAGGCAGGCGATAATTCACCCCTCCACTTT
CDR3aa: CASRPYKAGDNSPLHF

abundance: -
d_gene: -
v_gene: TRBV15
j_gene: TRBJ2-2
CDR3nt: TGTGCCACCAGCCTGACAAACACCGGGGAGCTGTTTTTT
CDR3aa: CATSLTNTGELFF